The subject of this entry is one T cell receptor (beta chain). The V end lost 1 base, the J end lost 9 bases, and 11 bases lay between the germline ends. CDR1 and CDR2 from the germline V gene are SGDLS and YYNGEE. The CDR3 is 14 amino acids. Priming of first-strand cDNA relied on TRAV- and TRBV-specific primers (covering alpha and beta chains). With a V-primer adapter and a constant-region primer, TCRs were amplified for about 20 PCR cycles. Isolated mRNA was amplified by in vitro transcription. Each CDR3 protein is one row after TCRdb ran MiXCR on the reads. This sample has under 75,000 distinct CDR3 sequences, with roughly 23% found just once. The data are from a study of low-dose radiotherapy and immunotherapy resistance in tumors. Time point denoted: after trial treatment. This sample's treatment: LDRT plus nivolumab, ipilimumab, low-dose cyclophosphamide and aspirin (RACIN trial). Nivolumab, ipilimumab, aspirin, low-dose cyclophosphamide and low-dose radiotherapy were all administered to the donors.

The chain combines TRBV9 with TRBJ1-6, with D possibly TRBD1 on 5 matching bases. Here the sequenced sample was PBMCs, taken after low-dose radiotherapy plus immunotherapy. The receptor comes from a male donor with prostate cancer. The CDR3 here is CASSVRGDGSPLHF. DNA for the CDR3: TGTGCCAGCAGCGTACGGGGGGACGGTTCACCCCTCCACTTT. Filled out from reference TRBV9 and TRBJ1-6, the complete variable domain reads DSGVTQTPKHLITATGQRVTLRCSPRSGDLSVYWYQQSLDQGLQFLIQYYNGEERAKGNILERFSAQQFPDLHSELNLSSLELGDSALYFCASSVRGDGSPLHFGNGTRLTVT.